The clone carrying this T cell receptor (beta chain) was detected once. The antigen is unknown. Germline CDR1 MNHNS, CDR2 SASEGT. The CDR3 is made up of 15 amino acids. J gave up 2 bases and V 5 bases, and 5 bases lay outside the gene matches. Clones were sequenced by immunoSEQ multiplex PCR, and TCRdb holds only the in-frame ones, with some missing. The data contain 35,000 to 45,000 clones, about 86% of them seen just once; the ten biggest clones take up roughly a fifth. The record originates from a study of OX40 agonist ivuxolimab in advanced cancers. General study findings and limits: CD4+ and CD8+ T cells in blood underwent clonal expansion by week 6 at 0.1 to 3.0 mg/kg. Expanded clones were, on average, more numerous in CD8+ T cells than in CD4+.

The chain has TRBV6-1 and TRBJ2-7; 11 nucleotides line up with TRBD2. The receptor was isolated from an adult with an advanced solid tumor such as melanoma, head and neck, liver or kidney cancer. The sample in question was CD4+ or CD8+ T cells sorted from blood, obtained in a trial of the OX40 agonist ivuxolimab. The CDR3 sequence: CASSSKTSGAYEQYF. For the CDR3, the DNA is TGTGCCAGCAGTTCAAAGACTAGCGGGGCCTACGAGCAGTACTTC.